These 23 T cell receptor beta chains were sequenced from one sample in a study of shared clonotypes between healthy human individuals. Generated by immunoSEQ multiplex PCR, the TCRdb table keeps only in-frame clones and is missing some. In the table there are more than 1,200,000 clones, approximately 98.5% of which are singletons. The sequencing sample was made of naive CD4+ T cells sorted from blood. Described subset: CD45RA+ positively selected. These receptors all come from a man aged 25-45 years in good health.

V usage is TRBV6-1 and J usage is TRBJ1-2; D is possibly TRBD1 (5 bases). V lost 6 bases and J 4 bases, leaving 15 bases between the germline ends. The CDR3 sequence is 14 residues long. The V gene's germline CDR1 is MNHNS and CDR2 SASEGT. The CDR3 DNA is TGTGCCAGCAGCCCCTCCGGGACCTTCTATGGCTACACCTTC. Translated: CASSPSGTFYGYTF.

V usage is TRBV28 and J usage is TRBJ2-7; TRBD2 matches 8 bases. The junction had 6 bases not matched to a gene; V was cut back by 3 bases and J by 2 bases. The CDR3 sequence is 15 residues long. Germline lookup yields CDR1 MDHEN and CDR2 SYDVKM. CDR3 nucleotides: TGTGCCAGCAGTTTGGGTGGTAGCGGGACCTACGAGCAGTACTTC. Protein: CASSLGGSGTYEQYF.

About this clone itself: The same CDR3 arises from other DNA sequences in this sample as well. The chain carries TRBV18 and TRBJ1-3; D uncertain. The CDR3 extends over 15 amino acids. Germline loops: CDR1 KGHSH, CDR2 LQKENI. Trimming removed 3 bases at V and 1 base at J, with 10 bases between. The CDR3 DNA sequence: TGTGCCAGCTCACCCCGAGGGTCTTCTGGAAACACCATATATTTT. It translates to CASSPRGSSGNTIYF.

Concerning this clone: This sample also contains other DNA sequences that code for the same CDR3. This chain connects TRBV18 to TRBJ2-1; perhaps TRBD2 as D (5 bases). The CDR3 contains 11 residues. CDR1 is KGHSH, CDR2 LQKENI, per germline. V was clipped by 3 bases and J by 9 bases, with 6 bases between them. For the CDR3, the DNA is TGTGCCAGCTCACCCGAGGGTGAGCAGTTCTTC. This encodes CASSPEGEQFF.

The chain carries TRBV5-1 and TRBJ2-7; a possible D gene is TRBD1 (6 bases). The CDR3 has 14 amino acids. Trimming stripped 0 bases from V and 2 bases from J, with 9 bases between. Germline CDR1 SGHRS, CDR2 YFSETQ. The CDR3 nucleotides read TGCGCCAGCAGCTTGGGACAGGCTACCTACGAGCAGTACTTC. Residues: CASSLGQATYEQYF.

The gene calls are TRBV11-1 and TRBJ2-3; D possibly corresponds to TRBD2 (6 bases). CDR1 and CDR2 (germline): SGHAT, FQDESV (reference sequence). The CDR3 covers 16 residues. Trimming left V 1 base short and J 8 bases short, with 19 bases between. The CDR3 DNA sequence: TGTGCCAGCAGCTTAGTGGGCGGGAAGGGTTCGGGTACGCAGTATTTT. Amino acids: CASSLVGGKGSGTQYF.

This clone was recorded once. V gene TRBV5-1 combines with J gene TRBJ1-1; TRBD1 matches 10 bases. Trimming cost V 4 bases and J 8 bases; bases outside gene matches: 8. The germline gives CDR1 SGHRS, CDR2 YFSETQ. This CDR3 region has 14 residues. CDR3 DNA: TGCGCCAGCAGCCCAGGGGACAGGGGAGTAGAAGCTTTCTTT. Its translation: CASSPGDRGVEAFF.

In nucleotides, the CDR3 is TGTGCCAGCAGTACCCCTTGGGACACCGGGGAGCTGTTTTTT. It encodes CASSTPWDTGELFF. This sequence joins TRBV6-1 and TRBJ2-2; D uncertain. The CDR3 length is 14 residues. CDR1 is MNHNS, CDR2 SASEGT, per germline. The V end was cut by 5 bases, the J end by 3 bases, with 10 bases between.

The chain carries TRBV29-1 and TRBJ2-7; 11 bases are shared with TRBD2. With 7 bases clipped from V and 7 bases from J, the junction kept 6 bases outside the gene matches. CDR1 is SQVTM, CDR2 ANQGSEA, per germline. This CDR3 has 12 amino acids. The CDR3 protein is CSATSGREEQYF. The CDR3 DNA follows: TGCAGCGCTACTAGCGGGAGAGAGGAGCAGTACTTC.

This rearrangement joins TRBV7-8 to TRBJ2-1; D is perhaps TRBD2 (6 bases). In germline, CDR1 is SGHVS, CDR2 FQNEAQ. V lost 0 bases and J lost 15, with 15 bases in between. The CDR3 spans 13 residues. The CDR3 DNA reads as TGTGCCAGCAGCTTAGCCCCCGGGGGTGGGTGGTTCTTC. Its protein is CASSLAPGGGWFF.

The chain has TRBV4-1 and TRBJ2-5; maybe TRBD2 (6 bases). This CDR3 spans 14 amino acids. Germline V lookup: CDR1 MGHRA, CDR2 YSYEKL. The V end was cut by 0 bases, the J end by 4 bases, with 9 bases between. CDR3 nucleotide sequence: TGCGCCAGCAGCCAAGATGAGGGAGGAGAGACCCAGTACTTC. This gives the protein CASSQDEGGETQYF.

V gene TRBV4-1 combines with J gene TRBJ2-1, with TRBD1 identical over 7 bases. CDR3 length: 16 residues. V trimming: 6 bases; J trimming: 7 bases; junction bases outside the gene matches: 15. Germline V gives CDR1 MGHRA, CDR2 YSYEKL. The CDR3 DNA is TGCGCCAGCAGGGTGCTGGGGACAGCGACCTGGAATGAGCAGTTCTTC. Translated, it gives CASRVLGTATWNEQFF.

The CDR3 is CASSLGPGYYGYTF. In nucleotides, the CDR3 is TGTGCCAGCAGCTTAGGTCCGGGGTACTATGGCTACACCTTC. This rearrangement joins TRBV7-6 to TRBJ1-2; no definite D call. Germline V gene sequence: CDR1 SGHVS, CDR2 FNYEAQ. V lost 1 base to trimming and J lost 3 bases, with 9 bases between them. The CDR3 is made up of 14 amino acids.

The chain combines TRBV5-4 with TRBJ2-3; TRBD2 matches at 10 bases. The J segment lost 3 bases and the V segment lost 6 bases, leaving 13 bases of the junction unmatched. The germline V gene has CDR1 SGHNT and CDR2 YYREEE (reference sequence). This CDR3 has 17 amino acids. The CDR3: CASKRQREGPGTDTQYF. The CDR3 coding sequence is TGTGCCAGCAAGCGCCAGCGGGAGGGCCCTGGGACAGATACGCAGTATTTT.

The gene calls are TRBV28 and TRBJ1-1; D uncertain. CDR1 is MDHEN and CDR2 is SYDVKM in the germline V gene. The CDR3 has 12 residues. Trimming took off 11 bases at V and 5 bases at J, with 15 bases between the two ends. The chain's CDR3 is CAATRRGTEAFF. CDR3 in DNA: TGTGCCGCCACCAGGAGAGGGACTGAAGCTTTCTTT.

The gene calls are TRBV5-5 and TRBJ2-7; possibly TRBD1 for D (6 bases). The germline V and J ends were trimmed by 3 bases and 0 bases, with 10 bases remaining between them. The CDR3 consists of 14 residues. The germline gives CDR1 SGHKS, CDR2 YYEKEE (reference sequence). Here the CDR3 DNA reads TGTGCCAGCAGCTGGACAGCGCTCTCCTACGAGCAGTACTTC. Translation gives CASSWTALSYEQYF.

This clone has only one observation. The genes are TRBV5-1 and TRBJ2-1, with D possibly TRBD2 on 5 matching bases. Germline-derived CDR1 and CDR2 are SGHRS and YFSETQ. With 0 bases removed from V and 7 bases from J, the gap between germline ends came to 23 bases. CDR3 length: 18 residues. CDR3 coding DNA: TGCGCCAGCAGCTTGGCCGGCGTCGGAGGCTCCCTAAGGAATGAGCAGTTCTTC. Its translation: CASSLAGVGGSLRNEQFF.

The rearrangement links TRBV29-1 to TRBJ2-7, with 7 bases lining up with TRBD1. V was pared by 4 bases and J by 5 bases, with 2 bases of the junction left unmatched. The CDR3 consists of 11 residues. Germline CDR1 is SQVTM and CDR2 is ANQGSEA. This CDR3 is CSVGTGDEQYF. CDR3 coding DNA: TGCAGCGTTGGAACAGGGGACGAGCAGTACTTC.

The chain combines TRBV6-5 with TRBJ2-5, with D hard to call. With 7 bases removed from V and 4 bases from J, the gap between germline ends came to 16 bases. Germline assignment: CDR1 MNHEY and CDR2 SVGAGI. This CDR3 is 14 amino acids long. This CDR3 is CASTIGFGGETQYF. CDR3 nucleotides: TGTGCCAGCACTATTGGGTTCGGTGGAGAGACCCAGTACTTC.

The rearrangement links TRBV4-3 to TRBJ2-5, with TRBD1 identical over 9 bases. The CDR3 has 14 amino acids. CDR1 and CDR2 (germline): LGHNA, YSLEER. V shed 1 base and J 4 bases; nucleotides not matched to a gene: 1. Here the CDR3 DNA reads TGCGCCAGCAGCCAAGGACAGGGGGTAGAGACCCAGTACTTC. It translates to CASSQGQGVETQYF.

The chain couples TRBV11-3 to TRBJ2-7; D gene uncertain. CDR3 size: 13 residues. Germline V CDR1 and CDR2: SGHNT, YENEEA. V dropped 5 bases and J dropped 6 bases, with 14 bases sitting between them. For the CDR3, the DNA is TGTGCCAGCAGCCCTCACCCTTTAAGCGAGCAGTACTTC. It encodes CASSPHPLSEQYF.

The rearrangement links TRBV5-1 to TRBJ1-4; the D is unclear. The germline V gene has CDR1 SGHRS and CDR2 YFSETQ. The CDR3 runs to 15 residues. Trimming shortened V by 5 bases and J by 5 bases, and 16 bases separated the two germline ends. In DNA, the CDR3 is TGCGCCAGCAGGGCGGACGGAGGTTCCAATGAAAAACTGTTTTTT. This sequence encodes CASRADGGSNEKLFF.

J is TRBJ2-5 and V is TRBV2, with D unclear. The CDR3 totals 14 residues. The germline V and J ends were trimmed by 3 bases and 4 bases, with 12 bases remaining between them. Germline assignment: CDR1 SNHLY and CDR2 FYNNEI. The CDR3 here is CASSEVLSGETQYF. The CDR3 DNA reads TGTGCCAGCAGTGAGGTACTATCGGGAGAGACCCAGTACTTC. Drawing the rest from reference TRBV2 and TRBJ2-5, the complete variable domain is EPEVTQTPSHQVTQMGQEVILRCVPISNHLYFYWYRQILGQKVEFLVSFYNNEISEKSEIFDDQFSVERPDGSNFTLKIRSTKLEDSAMYFCASSEVLSGETQYFGPGTRLLVL.